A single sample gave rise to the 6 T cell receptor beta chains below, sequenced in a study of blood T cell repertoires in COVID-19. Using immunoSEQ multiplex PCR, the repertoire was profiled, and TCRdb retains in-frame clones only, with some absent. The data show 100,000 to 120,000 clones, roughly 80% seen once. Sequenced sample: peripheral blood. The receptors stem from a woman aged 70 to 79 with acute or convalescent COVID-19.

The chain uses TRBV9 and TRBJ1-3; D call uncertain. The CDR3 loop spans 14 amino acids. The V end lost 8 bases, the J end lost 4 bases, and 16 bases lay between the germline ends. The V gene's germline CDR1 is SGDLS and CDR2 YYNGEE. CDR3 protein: CARTLPDPGNTIYF. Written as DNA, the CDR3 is TGTGCCAGGACATTGCCTGATCCGGGAAACACCATATATTTT.

The CDR3 spells CASSGQGQGHGYTF. In nucleotides, the CDR3 is TGTGCCAGCAGCGGTCAGGGACAGGGGCATGGCTACACCTTC. The J gene is TRBJ1-2, the V gene TRBV9, with 10 bases identical to TRBD1. CDR1 is SGDLS, CDR2 YYNGEE, per germline. The CDR3 consists of 14 residues. Trimming removed 3 bases from V and 6 bases from J; junction bases left unmatched: 5. Based on the CDR3 plus reference TRBV9 and TRBJ1-2, the full variable domain is DSGVTQTPKHLITATGQRVTLRCSPRSGDLSVYWYQQSLDQGLQFLIQYYNGEERAKGNILERFSAQQFPDLHSELNLSSLELGDSALYFCASSGQGQGHGYTFGSGTRLTVV.

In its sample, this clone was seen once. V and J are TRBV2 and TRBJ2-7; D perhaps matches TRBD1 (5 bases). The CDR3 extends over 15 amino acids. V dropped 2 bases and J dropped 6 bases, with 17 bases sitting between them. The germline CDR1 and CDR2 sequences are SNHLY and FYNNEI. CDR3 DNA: TGTGCCAGCAGTGAAACCGGGCAGGGCAGGGTCGAGCAGTACTTC. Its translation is CASSETGQGRVEQYF.

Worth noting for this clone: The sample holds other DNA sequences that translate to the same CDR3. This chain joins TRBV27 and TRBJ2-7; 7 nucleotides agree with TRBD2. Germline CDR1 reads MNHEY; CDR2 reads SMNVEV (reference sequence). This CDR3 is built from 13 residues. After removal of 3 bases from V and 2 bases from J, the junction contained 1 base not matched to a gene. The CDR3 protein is CASSLGRAYEQYF. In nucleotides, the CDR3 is TGTGCCAGCAGTTTGGGGAGGGCCTACGAGCAGTACTTC.

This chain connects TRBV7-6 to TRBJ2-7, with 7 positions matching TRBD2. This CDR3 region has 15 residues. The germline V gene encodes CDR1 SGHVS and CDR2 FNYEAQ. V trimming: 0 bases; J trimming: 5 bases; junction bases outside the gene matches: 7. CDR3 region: CASSLAAGEINEQYF. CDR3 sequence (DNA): TGTGCCAGCAGCTTAGCTGCGGGAGAGATTAACGAGCAGTACTTC.

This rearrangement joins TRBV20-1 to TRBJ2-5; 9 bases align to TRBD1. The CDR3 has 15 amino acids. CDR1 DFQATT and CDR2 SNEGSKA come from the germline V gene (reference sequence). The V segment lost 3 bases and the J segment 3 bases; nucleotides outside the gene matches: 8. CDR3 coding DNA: TGCAGTGCTAGTGGTGGACAGGGGCGGGAAGAGACCCAGTACTTC. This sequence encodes CSASGGQGREETQYF.